The TCR beta chain under discussion was sequenced for a study of blood T cell repertoires in COVID-19 (dated by TCRdb to 2018 to 2021). Background for the entire study: Samples from collaborators originated in the United States, Italy and Spain and spanned both the acute and convalescent phases of COVID-19. The prospective study material was composed of cDNA or gDNA derived from T cells, B-cell-depleted T cells, or PBMCs. Deeply sampled blood TCRbeta repertoires from subjects exposed to, actively infected with, or recovered from COVID-19 were included in the dataset. A freely available public database, intended as a resource for researchers studying the immune response to SARS-CoV-2, is where the repertoires were released. Samples were obtained from the ongoing ImmuneRACE study (first 160 participants) and from about 1,300 subjects provided by 6 global collaborators. Nearly every sample came with metadata listing a de-identified subject ID, COVID-19 status, age in years and sex. Where available, HLA class I and class II types were obtained from metadata supplied by the sample provider rather than from assay-based typing. The paper as a whole reports these results and caveats: The quantity of clinical and demographic metadata differed by source and by participant and was supplied without curation.

Whole blood was collected in K2EDTA tubes by collaborating institutions according to the institutions' own protocols. For TCRbeta analysis, collaborators shipped samples in one of three forms: frozen whole blood, isolated PBMCs, or DNA extracted from either of those sample types. TCRbeta CDR3 regions were amplified from genomic DNA by means of the immunoSEQ Assay, a bias-controlled multiplex PCR. Processing in the source paper ran as follows. Nucleated cell counts per sample were estimated from amplification of reference gene primers within the assay. To quantify the absolute abundance of each unique TCRbeta CDR3 rearrangement, sequence reads were collapsed and filtered. For each sample, productive Simpson clonality was calculated by taking the square root of Simpson's diversity index across productive rearrangements. Imported from immuneACCESS, the table was reduced by TCRdb to in-frame sequences with V and J called. These copies leave out some clones; in studies compared against another copy, an unresolved V gene accounts for under half, and the cause of the remainder is not known. V and J calls and clone size are those listed in that table; D and trimming were worked out from the DNA. A total of around 220,000 clones appear in this sample, more than 65% of them only once. The leading ten clones occupy approximately 4% of the sample.

In the case of this clone: Its antigen is currently not known. There are no base qualities to consult, and no much larger clone falls within one base.

Looking up the germline V gene (reference sequence) yields CDR1 SEHNR and CDR2 FQNEAQ. Counted from cysteine to phenylalanine, this CDR3 has 14 amino acids. Only the CDR3 DNA stays, 42 bases, in frame from base 1. V is clipped by 10 bases and J by 8 bases, and the sequence between their germline boundaries is 23 bases long. The chain joins TRBV7-9 to TRBJ1-1; the D gene assignment is ambiguous. The sequence was obtained from a middle-aged woman with active or convalescent COVID-19. The sequencing input was peripheral blood. The DNA is TGTGCCACCCTTACCTCACGGTCCACGGTAGAAGCTTTCTTT. Its translation reads: CATLTSRSTVEAFF.